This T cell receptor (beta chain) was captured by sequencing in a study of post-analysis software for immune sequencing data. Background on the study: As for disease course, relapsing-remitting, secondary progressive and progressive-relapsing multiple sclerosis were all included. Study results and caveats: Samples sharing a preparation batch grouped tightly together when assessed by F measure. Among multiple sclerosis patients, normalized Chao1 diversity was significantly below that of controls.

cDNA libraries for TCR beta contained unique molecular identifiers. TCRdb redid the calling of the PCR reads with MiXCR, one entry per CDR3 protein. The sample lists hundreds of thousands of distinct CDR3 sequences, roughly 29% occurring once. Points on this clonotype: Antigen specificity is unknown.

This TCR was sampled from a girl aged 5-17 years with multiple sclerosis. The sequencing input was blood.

The CDR3 region has the DNA TGTGCCAGCACCTGGGACGGATCGTCCAGCTCCTACAATGAGCAGTACTTC. Protein sequence: CASTWDGSSSSYNEQYF. The rearrangement links TRBV12-3 or TRBV12-4 to TRBJ2-1; either TRBD1 or TRBD2 may fit D (5 bases each). Judging by the DNA end, TRBJ2-7 fits better; the J call may be wrong. The CDR3 runs 17 residues.